These 11 T cell receptor beta chains were all obtained from the same sample, sequenced in a study of T cells in Graves' hyperthyroidism and ophthalmopathy. Amplification yielded TCR beta CDR3 regions, with RNA transcripts as the source. Carried out on the TCR CDR3, a first-round RT-PCR used the HTBI primer set. TCRdb analysed the multiplex PCR reads with MiXCR anew, one entry per CDR3 protein. This table holds approximately 640,000 distinct CDR3 sequences, 15% to 20% found once. Sequenced sample: blood. These receptors were collected from a man over 45 with Graves' hyperthyroidism.

This clonotype was counted at least ten times. Here the CDR3 reads CASSTLQGENYGYTF. The DNA of the CDR3 is TGTGCCAGCAGTACACTACAGGGAGAGAACTATGGCTACACCTTC. The genes are TRBV28 and TRBJ1-2; D is possibly TRBD1 (6 bases). The germline CDR1 and CDR2 sequences are MDHEN and SYDVKM. Between the trimmed V and J ends, which lost 5 bases and 2 bases, there was a span of 15 bases. This CDR3 comprises 15 residues.

This clonotype was seen ten or more times. The genes are TRBV11-2 and TRBJ2-7; no clear D gene. Germline-derived CDR1 and CDR2 are SGHAT and FQNNGV. The CDR3 sequence is 11 residues long. Deletions cut 4 bases from V and 3 bases from J, with 4 bases between. The CDR3 DNA is TGTGCCAGCAGCTCTCACTACGAGCAGTACTTC. As protein: CASSSHYEQYF.

In its sample, this clonotype was seen many times. Here the CDR3 DNA reads TGTGCCTGGATGGGATCATCTGAAGCTTTCTTT. This encodes CAWMGSSEAFF. This sequence joins TRBV30 and TRBJ1-1; no firm D call. Germline-derived CDR1 and CDR2 are GTSNPN and SVGIG (reference sequence). The CDR3 length is 11 residues. V gave up 4 bases and J gave up 6 bases, with 9 bases separating them.

This clonotype has a count of ten or more. The chain has TRBV5-1 and TRBJ1-4; TRBD1 might be the D (5 bases). CDR3 size: 15 residues. CDR1 is SGHRS and CDR2 is YFSETQ in the germline V gene. V lost 0 bases to trimming and J lost 8 bases, with 14 bases between them. The CDR3 protein is CASSLVPGVEEKLFF. As DNA, the CDR3 is TGCGCCAGCAGCTTGGTTCCGGGGGTGGAGGAAAAACTGTTTTTT.

The chain recombines TRBV28 with TRBJ2-7; D remains ambiguous. The V end lost 1 base, the J end lost 3 bases, and 13 bases lay between the germline ends. This CDR3 region has 15 residues. CDR1 is MDHEN and CDR2 is SYDVKM in the germline V gene. CDR3 bases: TGTGCCAGCAGTTTATTATCCAGAACCCGCTACGAGCAGTACTTC. Translated, it gives CASSLLSRTRYEQYF.

The sample holds many counts of this clonotype. The CDR3 coding sequence is TGTGCCAGGACAGGGGCTGGCGGCAATCAGCCCCAGCATTTT. This codes for CARTGAGGNQPQHF. The chain combines TRBV12-3 or TRBV12-4 with TRBJ1-5; 8 bases are a match to TRBD1. The V segment lost 9 bases and the J segment 2 bases; nucleotides outside the gene matches: 6. The CDR3 consists of 14 residues.

This clonotype was detected ten times or more. The chain is built from TRBV19 and TRBJ2-3; 7 bases line up with TRBD2. Germline-derived CDR1 and CDR2 are LNHDA and SQIVND (reference sequence). The J segment lost 4 bases and the V segment lost 3 bases, leaving 7 bases of the junction unmatched. The CDR3 has 15 residues. The CDR3: CASSIGRECPDTQYF. Here the CDR3 DNA reads TGTGCCAGTAGTATCGGGCGGGAGTGTCCAGATACGCAGTATTTT.

This clonotype was found a few times. The chain joins TRBV3-1 to TRBJ1-3; maybe TRBD1 (5 bases). With 4 bases removed from V and 0 bases from J, the gap between germline ends came to 13 bases. Germline CDR1 and CDR2: LGHDT and YNNKEL (reference sequence). The length of the CDR3 is 16 residues. This chain's CDR3 is CASSPRDGSSGNTIYF. The CDR3 nucleotides are TGTGCCAGCAGCCCCCGGGACGGGAGCTCTGGAAACACCATATATTTT.

The CDR3 bases are TGTGCCACCAGTGATCCTCGAAGCCAGGGAGTGCTGTTTTTT. Translated, it gives CATSDPRSQGVLFF. The rearrangement uses TRBV24-1 and TRBJ2-2; D may be TRBD1 or TRBD2 (5 bases each). The CDR3 totals 14 residues. The ends were cut back, 3 bases at V and 13 bases at J, with 17 bases in the middle. Germline loops: CDR1 KGHDR, CDR2 SFDVKD.

This clonotype occurred many times. The V call is TRBV2, the J call TRBJ1-4; TRBD1 might be the D (5 bases). This CDR3 contains 15 residues. Germline assignment: CDR1 SNHLY and CDR2 FYNNEI. V was clipped by 1 base and J by 3 bases, with 9 bases between them. CDR3 nucleotide sequence: TGTGCCAGCAGTGAAGGGGCAGGGTCTAATGAAAAACTGTTTTTT. It encodes CASSEGAGSNEKLFF.

This clonotype was observed a handful of times. The rearrangement joins TRBV12-3 or TRBV12-4 to TRBJ1-5; 7 positions match TRBD1. The J segment lost 7 bases and the V segment lost 5 bases, leaving 8 bases of the junction unmatched. The CDR3 is 14 amino acids. The CDR3 DNA sequence: TGTGCCAGCAGTAGCTACAGGGGAGGGCAGCCCCAGCATTTT. It codes for CASSSYRGGQPQHF.